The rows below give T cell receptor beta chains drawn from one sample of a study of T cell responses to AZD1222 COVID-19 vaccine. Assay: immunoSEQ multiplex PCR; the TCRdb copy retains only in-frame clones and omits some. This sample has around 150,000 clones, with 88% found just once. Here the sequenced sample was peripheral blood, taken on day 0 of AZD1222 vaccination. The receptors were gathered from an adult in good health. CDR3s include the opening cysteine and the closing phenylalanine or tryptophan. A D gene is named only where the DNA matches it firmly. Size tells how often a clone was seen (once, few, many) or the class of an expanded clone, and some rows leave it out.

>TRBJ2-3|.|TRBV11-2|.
TGTGCCAGCAGTCCCCGACGGCCTAGCAGCTATACGCAGTATTTT
CASSPRRPSSYTQYF
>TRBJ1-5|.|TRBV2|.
TGTGCCAGCCGGCGGGAGGGACAGCCCCAGCATTTT
CASRREGQPQHF
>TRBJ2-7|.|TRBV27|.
TGTGCCAGCAGCGGGCCCTCCTACGAGCAGTACTTC
CASSGPSYEQYF
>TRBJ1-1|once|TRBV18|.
TGTGCCAGCCTTCGGACGCCGGCGAACACTGAAGCTTTCTTT
CASLRTPANTEAFF
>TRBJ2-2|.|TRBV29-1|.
TGCAGCGGCGGCGAGTTAGGGACCGGGGAGCTGTTTTTT
CSGGELGTGELFF
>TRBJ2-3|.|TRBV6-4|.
TGTGCCAGCAGCCCTCAACGGGGGGATACGCAGTATTTT
CASSPQRGDTQYF
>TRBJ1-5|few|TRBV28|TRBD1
TGTGCCAGCGGAATACAGGGGGGCAATCAGCCCCAGCATTTT
CASGIQGGNQPQHF
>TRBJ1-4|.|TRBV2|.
TGTGCCAGCAGTTTGGACCCCGTGAGGGAAAAACTGTTTTTT
CASSLDPVREKLFF
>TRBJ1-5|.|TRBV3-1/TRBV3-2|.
TGTGCCAGCAGCCCAAGCGGGGGGTCGCAGCCCCAGCATTTT
CASSPSGGSQPQHF
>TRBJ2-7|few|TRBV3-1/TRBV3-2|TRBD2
TGTGCCAGCGGCCCGCGAGCTAGCGGGAGATCCTACGAGCAGTACTTC
CASGPRASGRSYEQYF
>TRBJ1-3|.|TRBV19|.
TGTGCCAGTAGCCATGGAAACACCATATATTTT
CASSHGNTIYF
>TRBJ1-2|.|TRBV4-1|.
TGCGCCAGCAGCCAAGATGGCGGGACCTATGGCTACACCTTC
CASSQDGGTYGYTF
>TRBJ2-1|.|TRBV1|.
TGCACCAGCAGCCAAGATATGGTAGCGGGTACCTACAATGAGCAGTTCTTC
CTSSQDMVAGTYNEQFF
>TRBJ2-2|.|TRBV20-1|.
TGCAGTGCTAGTTTGTTGACCGGGGAGCTGTTTTTT
CSASLLTGELFF
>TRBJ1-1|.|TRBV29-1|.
TGCAGCGTTGAAGACAGGGCCAACACTGAAGCTTTCTTT
CSVEDRANTEAFF
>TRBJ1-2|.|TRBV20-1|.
TGCAGTGCTAGTTCAGGGATGGGTTTACACTATGGCTACACCTTC
CSASSGMGLHYGYTF
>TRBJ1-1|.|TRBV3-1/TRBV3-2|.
TGTGCCAGCAGCCAAGATCGAGGGGGAGTGGGACGGTGGACTTTCTTT
CASSQDRGGVGRWTFF
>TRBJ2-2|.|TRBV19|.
TGTGCCAGCCCCTCCCCCCCCACCGGGGAGCTGTTTTTT
CASPSPPTGELFF
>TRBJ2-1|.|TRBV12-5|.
TGTGCTAGTGGTTTAACGGACATTCCCCACGAGCAGTTCTTC
CASGLTDIPHEQFF
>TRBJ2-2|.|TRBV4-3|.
TGCGCCAGCAGCCAAGCATCGACCTACACCGGGGAGCTGTTTTTT
CASSQASTYTGELFF
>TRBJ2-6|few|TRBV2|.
TGTGCCAGCAGTGCCGACTATCTTGGGGCCAACGTCCTGACTTTC
CASSADYLGANVLTF
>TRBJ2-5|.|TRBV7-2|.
TGTGCCAGCAGCCAACCTCAAGAGACCCAGTACTTC
CASSQPQETQYF
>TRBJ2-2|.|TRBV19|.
TGTGCCAGTAGTATGTCACCCGGGGAGCTGTTTTTT
CASSMSPGELFF
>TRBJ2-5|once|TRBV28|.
TGTGCCGTACGACAGACCCAAGAGACCCAGTACTTC
CAVRQTQETQYF
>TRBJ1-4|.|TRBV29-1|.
TGCAGCGCCCGGGATGGGTGGAATGAAAAACTGTTTTTT
CSARDGWNEKLFF
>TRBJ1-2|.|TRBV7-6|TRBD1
TGTGCCAGCAGCTCCTACTCGACAGGGGGGGGCGTCAACTATGGCTACACCTTC
CASSSYSTGGGVNYGYTF
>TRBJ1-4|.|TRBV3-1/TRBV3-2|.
TGTGCCAGCAGCCCTAAAGGGGGTTTGGATGAAAAACTGTTTTTT
CASSPKGGLDEKLFF
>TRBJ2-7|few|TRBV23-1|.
TGCGCCAGCAGTCAATCGATGGAGGGGGTACGGTACGAGCAGTACTTC
CASSQSMEGVRYEQYF
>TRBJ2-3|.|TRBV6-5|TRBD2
TGTGCCAGCAGTTACTTGCGGGGGAGCACAGATACGCAGTATTTT
CASSYLRGSTDTQYF
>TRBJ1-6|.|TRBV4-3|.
TGCGCCAGCAGCCAAGACTGGGAGGCCAAGGGTTCACCCCTCCACTTT
CASSQDWEAKGSPLHF
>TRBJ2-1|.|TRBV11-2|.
TGTGCCAGCAGCGTGGATCCCAGTGGGTACAATGAGCAGTTCTTC
CASSVDPSGYNEQFF
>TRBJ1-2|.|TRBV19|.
TGTGCCAGTAGTATACCCGCTGAAAACTATGGCTACACCTTC
CASSIPAENYGYTF
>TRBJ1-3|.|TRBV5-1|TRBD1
TGCGCCAGCAGCTTGACAGGGGGCCCTGCCTCTGGAAACACCATATATTTT
CASSLTGGPASGNTIYF
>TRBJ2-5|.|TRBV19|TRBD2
TGTGCCAGTAAGGACGACCCAGCGGGGGAGACCCAGTACTTC
CASKDDPAGETQYF
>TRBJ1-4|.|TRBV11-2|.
TGTGCCAGCAGCCTTACTAGGACAACGAATGAAAAACTGTTTTTT
CASSLTRTTNEKLFF
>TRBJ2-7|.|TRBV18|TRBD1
TGTGCCAGCTCACCGGGACAGGGGATTCCCTACGAGCAGTACTTC
CASSPGQGIPYEQYF